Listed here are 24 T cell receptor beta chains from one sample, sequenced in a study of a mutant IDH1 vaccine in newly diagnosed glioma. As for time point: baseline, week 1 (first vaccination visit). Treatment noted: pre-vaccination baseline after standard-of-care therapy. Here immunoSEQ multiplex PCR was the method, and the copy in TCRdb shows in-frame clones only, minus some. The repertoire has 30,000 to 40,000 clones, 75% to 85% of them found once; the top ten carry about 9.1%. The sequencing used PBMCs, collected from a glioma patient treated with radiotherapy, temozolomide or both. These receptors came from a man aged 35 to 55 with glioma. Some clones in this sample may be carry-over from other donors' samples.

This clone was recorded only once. The CDR3 loop is CATSGRQGSSGNTIYF. CDR3 sequence (DNA): TGTGCCACCAGCGGTAGACAGGGTTCCTCTGGAAACACCATATATTTT. The chain joins TRBV15 to TRBJ1-3, with 7 bases lining up with TRBD1. The germline CDR1 and CDR2 sequences are LNHNV and YYDKDF (reference sequence). The J segment lost 0 bases and the V segment lost 5 bases, leaving 7 bases of the junction unmatched. The CDR3 is made up of 16 amino acids.

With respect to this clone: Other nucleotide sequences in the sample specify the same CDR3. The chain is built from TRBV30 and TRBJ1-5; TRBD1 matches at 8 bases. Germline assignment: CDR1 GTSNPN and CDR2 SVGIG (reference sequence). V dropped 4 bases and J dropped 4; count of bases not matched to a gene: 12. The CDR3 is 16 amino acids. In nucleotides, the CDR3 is TGTGCCTGGAAGGGCGGGACAGGTGGTTGGAATCAGCCCCAGCATTTT. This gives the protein CAWKGGTGGWNQPQHF.

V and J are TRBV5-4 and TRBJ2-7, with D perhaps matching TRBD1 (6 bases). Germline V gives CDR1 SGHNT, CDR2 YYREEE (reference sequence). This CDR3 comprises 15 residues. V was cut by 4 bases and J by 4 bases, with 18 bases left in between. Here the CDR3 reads CASSPITGSRYEQYF. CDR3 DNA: TGTGCCAGCAGCCCAATCACAGGGTCGAGGTACGAGCAGTACTTC. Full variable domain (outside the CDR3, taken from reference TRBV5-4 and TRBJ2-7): ETGVTQSPTHLIKTRGQQVTLRCSSQSGHNTVSWYQQALGQGPQFIFQYYREEENGRGNFPPRFSGLQFPNYSSELNVNALELDDSALYLCASSPITGSRYEQYFGPGTRLTVT.

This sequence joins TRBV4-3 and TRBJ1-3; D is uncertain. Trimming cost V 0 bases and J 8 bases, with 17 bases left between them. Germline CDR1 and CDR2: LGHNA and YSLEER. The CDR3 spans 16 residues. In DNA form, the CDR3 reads TGCGCCAGCAGCCAAGATGGTCCGGGCTCTTGGGACACCATATATTTT. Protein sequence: CASSQDGPGSWDTIYF.

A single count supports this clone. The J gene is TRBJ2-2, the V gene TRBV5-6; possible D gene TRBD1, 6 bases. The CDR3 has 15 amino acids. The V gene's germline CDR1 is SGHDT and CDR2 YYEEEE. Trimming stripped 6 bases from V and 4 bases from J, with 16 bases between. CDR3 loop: CASTPPLQGTGELFF. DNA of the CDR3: TGTGCCAGCACACCACCACTACAGGGCACCGGGGAGCTGTTTTTT. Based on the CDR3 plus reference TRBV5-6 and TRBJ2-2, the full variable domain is DAGVTQSPTHLIKTRGQQVTLRCSPKSGHDTVSWYQQALGQGPQFIFQYYEEEERQRGNFPDRFSGHQFPNYSSELNVNALLLGDSALYLCASTPPLQGTGELFFGEGSRLTVL.

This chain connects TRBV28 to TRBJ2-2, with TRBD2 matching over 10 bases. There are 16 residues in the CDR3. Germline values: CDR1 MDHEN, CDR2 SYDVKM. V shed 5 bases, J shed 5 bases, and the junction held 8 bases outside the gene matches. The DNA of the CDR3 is TGTGCCAGCAGTACCTTGGGACTAGCGAGTACCGGGGAGCTGTTTTTT. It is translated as CASSTLGLASTGELFF.

Here the CDR3 reads CASSSRGSGGLGGEQYF. For the CDR3, the DNA is TGTGCCAGTAGTAGTCGCGGTAGCGGGGGCCTTGGAGGCGAGCAGTACTTC. The gene calls are TRBV19 and TRBJ2-7; 9 bases fit TRBD2. The germline V gene has CDR1 LNHDA and CDR2 SQIVND (reference sequence). The J segment lost 6 bases and the V segment lost 4 bases, leaving 16 bases of the junction unmatched. The CDR3 extends over 17 amino acids.

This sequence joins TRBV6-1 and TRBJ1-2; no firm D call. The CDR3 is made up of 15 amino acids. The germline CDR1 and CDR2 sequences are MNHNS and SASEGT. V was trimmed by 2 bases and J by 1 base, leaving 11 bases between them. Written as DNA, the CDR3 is TGTGCCAGCAGTGAATGGATAACGGATAACTATGGCTACACCTTC. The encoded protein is CASSEWITDNYGYTF.

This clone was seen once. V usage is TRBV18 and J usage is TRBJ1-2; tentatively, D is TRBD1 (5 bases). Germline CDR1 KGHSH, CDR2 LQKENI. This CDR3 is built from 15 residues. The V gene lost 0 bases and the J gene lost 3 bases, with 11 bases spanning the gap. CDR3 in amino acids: CASSPPQGGHYGYTF. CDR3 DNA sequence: TGTGCCAGCTCACCACCCCAGGGAGGGCACTATGGCTACACCTTC.

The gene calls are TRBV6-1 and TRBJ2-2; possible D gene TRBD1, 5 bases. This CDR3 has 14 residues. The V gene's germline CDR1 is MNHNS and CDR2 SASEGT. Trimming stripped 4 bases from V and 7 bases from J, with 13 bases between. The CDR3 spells CASSGRTLGGELFF. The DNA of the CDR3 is TGTGCCAGCAGTGGACGGACACTTGGCGGGGAGCTGTTTTTT.

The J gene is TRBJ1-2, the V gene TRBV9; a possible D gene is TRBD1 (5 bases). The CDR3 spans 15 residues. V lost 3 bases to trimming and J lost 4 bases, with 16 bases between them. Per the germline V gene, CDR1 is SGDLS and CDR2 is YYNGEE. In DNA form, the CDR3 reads TGTGCCAGCAGCGCCGACAGCGGATTCTTCTATGGCTACACCTTC. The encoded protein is CASSADSGFFYGYTF. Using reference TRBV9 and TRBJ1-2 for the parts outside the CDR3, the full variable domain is DSGVTQTPKHLITATGQRVTLRCSPRSGDLSVYWYQQSLDQGLQFLIQYYNGEERAKGNILERFSAQQFPDLHSELNLSSLELGDSALYFCASSADSGFFYGYTFGSGTRLTVV.

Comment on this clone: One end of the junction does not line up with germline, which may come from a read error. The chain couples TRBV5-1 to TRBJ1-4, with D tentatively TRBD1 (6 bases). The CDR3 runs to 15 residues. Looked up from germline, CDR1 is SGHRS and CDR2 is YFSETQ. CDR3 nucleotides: TGCGCCAGCAGCTTGGAGGGGACAACTGATGAAAAACTGTTTTTT. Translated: CASSLEGTTDEKLFF.

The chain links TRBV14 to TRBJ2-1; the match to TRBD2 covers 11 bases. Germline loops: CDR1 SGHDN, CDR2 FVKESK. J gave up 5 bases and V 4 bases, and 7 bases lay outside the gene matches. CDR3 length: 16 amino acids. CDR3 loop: CASSRRLAGFDNEQFF. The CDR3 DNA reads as TGTGCCAGCAGCCGACGACTAGCGGGATTCGACAATGAGCAGTTCTTC.

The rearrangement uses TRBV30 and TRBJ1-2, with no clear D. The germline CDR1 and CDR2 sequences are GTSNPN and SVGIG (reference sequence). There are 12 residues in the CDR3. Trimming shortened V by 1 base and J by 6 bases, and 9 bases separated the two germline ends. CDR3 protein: CAWSGIHDGYTF. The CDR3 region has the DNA TGTGCCTGGAGTGGCATACACGATGGCTACACCTTC.

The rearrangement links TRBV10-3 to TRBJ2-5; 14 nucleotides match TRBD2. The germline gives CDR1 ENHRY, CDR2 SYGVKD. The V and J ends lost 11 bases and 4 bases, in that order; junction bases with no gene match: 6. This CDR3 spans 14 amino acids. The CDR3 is CAVSTSGGGETQYF. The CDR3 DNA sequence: TGTGCCGTATCGACTAGCGGGGGGGGAGAGACCCAGTACTTC.

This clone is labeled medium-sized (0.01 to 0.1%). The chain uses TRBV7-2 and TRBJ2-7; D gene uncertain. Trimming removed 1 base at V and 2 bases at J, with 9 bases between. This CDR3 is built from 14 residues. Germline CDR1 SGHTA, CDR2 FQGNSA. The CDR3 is CASSLGGSAYEQYF. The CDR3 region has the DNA TGTGCCAGCAGCTTAGGGGGTTCTGCCTACGAGCAGTACTTC.

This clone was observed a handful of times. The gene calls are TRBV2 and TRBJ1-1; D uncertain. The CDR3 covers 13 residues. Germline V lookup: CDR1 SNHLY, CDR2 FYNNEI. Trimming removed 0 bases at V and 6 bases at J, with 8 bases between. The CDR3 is CASSEARAAEAFF. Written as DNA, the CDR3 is TGTGCCAGCAGTGAAGCGCGGGCAGCTGAAGCTTTCTTT.

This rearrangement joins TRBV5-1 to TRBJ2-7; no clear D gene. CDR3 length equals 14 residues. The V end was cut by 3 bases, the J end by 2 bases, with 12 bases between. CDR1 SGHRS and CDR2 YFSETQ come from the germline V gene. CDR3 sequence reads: CASSSDGPPYEQYF. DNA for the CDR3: TGCGCCAGCAGCTCGGACGGGCCACCCTACGAGCAGTACTTC. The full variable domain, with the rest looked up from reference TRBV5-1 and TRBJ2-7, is KAGVTQTPRYLIKTRGQQVTLSCSPISGHRSVSWYQQTPGQGLQFLFEYFSETQRNKGNFPGRFSGRQFSNSRSEMNVSTLELGDSALYLCASSSDGPPYEQYFGPGTRLTVT.

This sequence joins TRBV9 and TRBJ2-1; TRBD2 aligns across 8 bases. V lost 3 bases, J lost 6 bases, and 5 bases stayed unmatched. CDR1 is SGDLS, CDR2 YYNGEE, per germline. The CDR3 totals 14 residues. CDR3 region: CASSGTSSGNEQFF. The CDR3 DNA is TGTGCCAGCAGCGGGACTAGCAGCGGCAATGAGCAGTTCTTC.

Here the CDR3 reads CASRDRGRLRNQPQHF. The CDR3 DNA reads as TGTGCCAGCAGGGACAGGGGGCGATTGAGAAATCAGCCCCAGCATTTT. The rearrangement joins TRBV27 to TRBJ1-5, with TRBD1 matching over 11 bases. V trimming: 6 bases; J trimming: 4 bases; junction bases outside the gene matches: 8. The CDR3 has 16 residues. Per germline, CDR1 MNHEY and CDR2 SMNVEV (reference sequence).

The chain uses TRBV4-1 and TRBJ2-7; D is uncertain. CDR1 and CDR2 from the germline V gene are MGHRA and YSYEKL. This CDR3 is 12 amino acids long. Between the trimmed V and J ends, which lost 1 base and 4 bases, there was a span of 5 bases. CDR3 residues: CASSQVGYEQYF. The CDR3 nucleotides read TGCGCCAGCAGCCAAGTGGGGTACGAGCAGTACTTC.

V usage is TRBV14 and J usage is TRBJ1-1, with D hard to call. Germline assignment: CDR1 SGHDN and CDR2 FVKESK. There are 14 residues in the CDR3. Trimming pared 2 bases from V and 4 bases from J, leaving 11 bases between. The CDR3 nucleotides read TGTGCCAGCAGCCAATTGGGATGGGGCACTGAAGCTTTCTTT. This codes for CASSQLGWGTEAFF.

CDR3 DNA sequence: TGTGCCAGCAGCCAAGCTCAACAGGGGTTAAATGGCTACACCTTC. Protein sequence: CASSQAQQGLNGYTF. The gene calls are TRBV4-2 and TRBJ1-2; 7 bases agree with TRBD1. The trim removed 1 base at V and 6 bases at J, leaving 8 bases unmatched. CDR1 and CDR2 (germline): LGHNA, YNFKEQ. This CDR3 comprises 15 residues.

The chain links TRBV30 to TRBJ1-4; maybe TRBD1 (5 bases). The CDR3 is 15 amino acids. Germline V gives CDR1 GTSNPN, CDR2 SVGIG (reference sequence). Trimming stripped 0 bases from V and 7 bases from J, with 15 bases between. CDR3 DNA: TGTGCCTGGAGTGTACGTGGTGGGGCGGGTGAAAAACTGTTTTTT. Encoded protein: CAWSVRGGAGEKLFF.